Listed here is a single T cell receptor beta chain. Its antigen is not known. The data stem from a study of cytomegalovirus exposure and HLA in healthy donors. Study outcomes and limitations: Across donors, sequencing depth was assumed by presence/absence analyses to be roughly uniform. In a later analysis, at a false discovery rate of 0.05, roughly 17,000 TCR beta sequences matched HLA alleles. Clonal expansion, a later analysis showed, was greater in HLA-associated TCR beta chains than in equally common others.

The CDR3 has 14 residues. Germline V gene lookup returns CDR1 SNHLY and CDR2 FYNNEI. Trimming left V 6 bases short and J 7 bases short, with 15 bases between. The PCR employed 60 Vbeta primers together with 13 Jbeta primers. Repertoires were generated with immunoSEQ multiplex PCR, while TCRdb's copy carries only in-frame clones and drops some. This sample has about 110,000 clones; over 65% occur once, and the top ten carry around 1.2%. The rearrangement joins TRBV2 to TRBJ1-4, with D perhaps matching TRBD1 (6 bases). The sample was PBMCs. The sequence came from a woman in her thirties in good health and CMV-seronegative. In DNA form, the CDR3 reads TGTGCCAGCAGCCTAAGAGACAGGACTGAAAAACTGTTTTTT. The encoded protein is CASSLRDRTEKLFF.